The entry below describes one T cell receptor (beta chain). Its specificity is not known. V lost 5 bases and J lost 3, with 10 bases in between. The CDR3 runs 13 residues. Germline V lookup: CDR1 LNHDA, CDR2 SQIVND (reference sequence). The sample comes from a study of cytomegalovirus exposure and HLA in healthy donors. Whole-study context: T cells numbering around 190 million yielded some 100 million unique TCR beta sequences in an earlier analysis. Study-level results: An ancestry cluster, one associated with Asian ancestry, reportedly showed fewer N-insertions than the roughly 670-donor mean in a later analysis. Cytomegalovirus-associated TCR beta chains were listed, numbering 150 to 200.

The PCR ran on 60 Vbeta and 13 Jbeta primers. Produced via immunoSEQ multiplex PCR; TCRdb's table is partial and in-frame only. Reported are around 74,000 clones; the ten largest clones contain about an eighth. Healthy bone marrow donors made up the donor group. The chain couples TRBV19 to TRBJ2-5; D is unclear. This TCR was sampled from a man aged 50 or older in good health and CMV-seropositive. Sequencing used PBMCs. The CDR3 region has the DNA TGTGCCAGTAGTGTAGGCGCCGAAGAGACCCAGTACTTC. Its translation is CASSVGAEETQYF.